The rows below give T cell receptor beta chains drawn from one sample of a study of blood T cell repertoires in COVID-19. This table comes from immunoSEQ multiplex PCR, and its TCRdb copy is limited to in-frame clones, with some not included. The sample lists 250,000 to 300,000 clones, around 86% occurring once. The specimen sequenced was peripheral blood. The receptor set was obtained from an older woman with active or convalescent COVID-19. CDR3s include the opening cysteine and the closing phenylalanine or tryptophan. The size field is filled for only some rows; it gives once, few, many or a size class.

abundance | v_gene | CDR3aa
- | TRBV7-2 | CASSLFTAGTGYYEQYF
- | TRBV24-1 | CATSDSGGVTDTQYF
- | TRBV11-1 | CASSHRDRPGNEKLFF
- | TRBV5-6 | CASSRDSHDEKLFF
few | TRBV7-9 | CASSHPGTEAFF
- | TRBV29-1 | CSVRAGELFF
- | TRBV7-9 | CASSLNAPASSYEQYF
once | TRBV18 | CASSPPGQAYEQYF
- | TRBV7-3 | CASSLTGPNTGELFF
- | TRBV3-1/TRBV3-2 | CASSQRAQGAPGANVLTF
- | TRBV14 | CASSQGVGAINTEAFF
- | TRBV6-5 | CASDRGANYGYTF
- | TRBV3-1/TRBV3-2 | CASSHWTGIGYTF
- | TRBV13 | CASSLGYGQSTHEQYF
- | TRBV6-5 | CASSRVESNTEAFF
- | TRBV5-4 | CASSRQGAGEDTQYF
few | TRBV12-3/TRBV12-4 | CASSTNRGGYTF
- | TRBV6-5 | CASSPQDRVNGYTF
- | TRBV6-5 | CASSSTWDRVWGYTF
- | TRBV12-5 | CASGLTRDRPNEQFF
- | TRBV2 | CASSWTGLNEKLFF
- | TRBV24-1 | CATSAYSGSLVELFF
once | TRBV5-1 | CASSPPGGYGYTF
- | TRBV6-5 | CATSWGGEETQYF
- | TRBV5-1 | CASSPNLQAGGNSPLHF
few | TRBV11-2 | CASSPTGFRSGNTIYF
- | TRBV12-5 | CASGRVEQGYQSPLHF
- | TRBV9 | CASSVVTGWGTEAFF
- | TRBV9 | CASSVEPELVYEQYF
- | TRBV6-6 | CASSDKGHRYEQYF
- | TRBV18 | CASSPAQGITNTEAFF
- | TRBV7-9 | CASSRGTGGRETQYF
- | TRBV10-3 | CAISESSSALSNSPLHF
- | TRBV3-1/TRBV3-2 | CASSQWAERAGETQYF
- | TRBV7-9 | CASTRFRQSSYNEQFF
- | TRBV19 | CASSIATGGINYGYTF